This T cell receptor beta chain was recovered during a study of CD8 T cells in ankylosing spondylitis. Regarding the study as a whole: Roughly eight highly homologous variants formed a TCR beta motif that appeared characteristic of ankylosing spondylitis blood. Earlier reports found some motif variants in synovial fluid and blood in reactive arthritis. As reported, disease-linked clones showed significant enrichment in matched ankylosing spondylitis synovial fluid.

About this clonotype: The antigen remains unidentified.

The V and J ends lost 1 base and 2 bases respectively, with 9 bases between them. Germline CDR1 is LNHNV and CDR2 is YYDKDF (reference sequence). The CDR3 runs 14 residues. TCR beta libraries were made by quantitative 5'-RACE with molecular barcodes. Each CDR3 protein is one row after TCRdb ran MiXCR on the 5' RACE reads. Found here are hundreds of thousands of distinct CDR3 sequences, roughly 26% of them singletons; the top ten hold just over 6.5%. The genes are TRBV15 and TRBJ2-7; D uncertain. The material sequenced was blood, either unsorted or a sorted T cell fraction (not recorded which). This receptor was identified in a male donor with ankylosing spondylitis or in good health (not recorded which). The DNA for the CDR3 is TGTGCCACCAGCAGAGCCGGCGGCACCTACGAGCAGTACTTC. Translated, it gives CATSRAGGTYEQYF.